Shown below are 24 T cell receptor beta chains from a single sample sequenced in a study of blood T cell repertoires in COVID-19. Generated by immunoSEQ multiplex PCR, the TCRdb table keeps only in-frame clones and is missing some. The sample consists of about 330,000 clones, 65% to 90% of them appearing once. Material for sequencing was peripheral blood. The receptors derive from a human donor in a cohort sampled during active COVID-19.

J is TRBJ1-3 and V is TRBV6-5, with D uncertain. V was trimmed by 7 bases and J by 0 bases, leaving 4 bases between them. The CDR3 totals 12 residues. Germline V CDR1 and CDR2: MNHEY, SVGAGI. CDR3 sequence: CASISSGNTIYF. CDR3 nucleotides: TGTGCCAGCATCTCCTCTGGAAACACCATATATTTT.

The chain uses TRBV28 and TRBJ1-1; D remains ambiguous. CDR3 length: 15 residues. CDR1 is MDHEN, CDR2 SYDVKM, per germline. Deletions cut 5 bases from V and 4 bases from J, with 17 bases between. The CDR3 region has the DNA TGTGCCAGCAGTCCCCCCGGAAGCCGGAGCACTGAAGCTTTCTTT. It encodes CASSPPGSRSTEAFF.

The genes are TRBV7-2 and TRBJ2-1; TRBD2 agrees at 11 bases. The CDR3 is 15 residues long. Unmatched junction bases numbered 8, after V lost 5 bases and J lost 8 bases. CDR1 and CDR2 from the germline V gene are SGHTA and FQGNSA. The CDR3 region is CASSPGTSGFDEQFF. The CDR3, as DNA: TGTGCCAGCAGCCCCGGGACTAGCGGATTCGATGAGCAGTTCTTC. Together with reference TRBV7-2 and TRBJ2-1, the CDR3 gives the full variable domain: GAGVSQSPSNKVTEKGKDVELRCDPISGHTALYWYRQSLGQGLEFLIYFQGNSAPDKSGLPSDRFSAERTGGSVSTLTIQRTQQEDSAVYLCASSPGTSGFDEQFFGPGTRLTVL.

The chain uses TRBV20-1 and TRBJ2-6; TRBD1 might be the D (6 bases). Germline lookup yields CDR1 DFQATT and CDR2 SNEGSKA (reference sequence). The V gene lost 3 bases and the J gene lost 4 bases, with 10 bases spanning the gap. The CDR3 is 14 amino acids. This CDR3 is CSASTGSGANVLTF. In DNA form, the CDR3 reads TGCAGTGCTAGTACAGGGTCCGGGGCCAACGTCCTGACTTTC.

Written as DNA, the CDR3 is TGCGCCAGCAGTGAATCTCGACAGCCACCCTACGAGCAGTACTTC. It yields the protein CASSESRQPPYEQYF. The chain recombines TRBV10-1 with TRBJ2-7; D may be TRBD1 (5 bases). From germline, CDR1 is WNHNN and CDR2 SYGVQD (reference sequence). CDR3 length: 15 residues. Deletions cut 3 bases from V and 2 bases from J, with 14 bases between.

The chain has TRBV5-4 and TRBJ1-2; maybe TRBD1 (5 bases). V was shortened by 1 base and J by 7 bases, with 14 bases between the two germline ends. CDR3 length: 14 residues. Germline V gives CDR1 SGHNT, CDR2 YYREEE (reference sequence). The chain's CDR3 is CASSLPPGSVGYTF. The CDR3 DNA sequence: TGTGCCAGCAGCTTGCCACCAGGGTCGGTTGGCTACACCTTC. The full variable domain, its missing parts supplied by reference TRBV5-4 and TRBJ1-2, is ETGVTQSPTHLIKTRGQQVTLRCSSQSGHNTVSWYQQALGQGPQFIFQYYREEENGRGNFPPRFSGLQFPNYSSELNVNALELDDSALYLCASSLPPGSVGYTFGSGTRLTVV.

The chain is built from TRBV2 and TRBJ2-3, with D perhaps TRBD1 (6 bases). The V end was cut by 5 bases, the J end by 7 bases, with 10 bases between. The CDR3 is made up of 12 amino acids. Germline lookup yields CDR1 SNHLY and CDR2 FYNNEI. For the CDR3, the DNA is TGTGCCAGCAGTACGACAGGCTATACGCAGTATTTT. Protein sequence: CASSTTGYTQYF.

This chain links TRBV9 with TRBJ1-6; D unclear. Germline V gene lookup returns CDR1 SGDLS and CDR2 YYNGEE. There are 17 residues in the CDR3. Trimming stripped 0 bases from V and 14 bases from J, with 24 bases between. CDR3 in amino acids: CASSVGPWRGPGGTLHF. The DNA of the CDR3 is TGTGCCAGCAGCGTAGGGCCGTGGAGAGGGCCCGGCGGAACCCTCCACTTT.

In its sample, this clone was seen once. This chain joins TRBV2 and TRBJ1-2; 9 positions match TRBD1. Germline V lookup: CDR1 SNHLY, CDR2 FYNNEI. The CDR3 contains 18 residues. V shed 5 bases, J shed 4 bases, and the junction held 17 bases outside the gene matches. The CDR3 here is CASSFSGDREPFSYGYTF. The CDR3 nucleotides are TGTGCCAGCAGTTTTTCCGGGGACAGGGAGCCTTTTTCCTATGGCTACACCTTC.

The chain recombines TRBV6-1 with TRBJ2-2; the D is unclear. Trimming took off 7 bases at V and 3 bases at J, with 12 bases between the two ends. CDR1 and CDR2 from the germline V gene are MNHNS and SASEGT. CDR3 length: 14 residues. This CDR3 is CASKPGLDTGELFF. The DNA of the CDR3 is TGTGCCAGCAAGCCTGGGCTGGACACCGGGGAGCTGTTTTTT.

The chain uses TRBV6-5 and TRBJ1-3; D is uncertain. Trimming took 7 bases from V and 4 from J, leaving 11 bases between them. Germline assignment: CDR1 MNHEY and CDR2 SVGAGI. The CDR3 has 13 amino acids. In nucleotides, the CDR3 is TGTGCCAGCATCCCTCTACAGGGAAACACCATATATTTT. Protein: CASIPLQGNTIYF.

As concerns this clone: Distinct nucleotide sequences in the sample also encode this CDR3. For the CDR3, the DNA is TGTGCCAGCAGCGTCGAGGTGAACACTGAAGCTTTCTTT. This codes for CASSVEVNTEAFF. The chain uses TRBV9 and TRBJ1-1; unclear D gene. CDR3 length: 13 residues. CDR1 SGDLS and CDR2 YYNGEE come from the germline V gene. The V end lost 2 bases, the J end lost 0 bases, and 5 bases lay between the germline ends.

The V and J genes are TRBV19 and TRBJ1-1; D not certain. The CDR3 is 13 amino acids. V was cut by 1 base and J by 3 bases, with 6 bases left in between. The germline V gene encodes CDR1 LNHDA and CDR2 SQIVND (reference sequence). The CDR3 spells CASSIGGYTEAFF. The DNA of the CDR3 is TGTGCCAGTAGTATAGGCGGATACACTGAAGCTTTCTTT. Using reference TRBV19 and TRBJ1-1 for the parts outside the CDR3, the full variable domain is DGGITQSPKYLFRKEGQNVTLSCEQNLNHDAMYWYRQDPGQGLRLIYYSQIVNDFQKGDIAEGYSVSREKKESFPLTVTSAQKNPTAFYLCASSIGGYTEAFFGQGTRLTVV.

There are a few counts of this clone. This sequence joins TRBV4-1 and TRBJ2-7; TRBD1 agrees at 9 bases. This CDR3 contains 16 residues. Germline trimming cut 3 bases from V and 0 bases from J; bases unmatched to any gene: 6. CDR1 and CDR2 from the germline V gene are MGHRA and YSYEKL. The CDR3 DNA sequence: TGCGCCAGCAGCCACGGGACGGGACAGGGCTCCTACGAGCAGTACTTC. Its translation is CASSHGTGQGSYEQYF.

The chain recombines TRBV7-9 with TRBJ1-1; the D gene is possibly TRBD1 (6 bases). The CDR3 runs to 14 residues. Trimming pared 2 bases from V and 8 bases from J, leaving 15 bases between. Germline-derived CDR1 and CDR2 are SEHNR and FQNEAQ (reference sequence). CDR3 nucleotides: TGTGCCAGCAGCTTATCGGTGACAGGACAAGAAGCTTTCTTT. This gives the protein CASSLSVTGQEAFF. Complete variable domain (other parts from reference TRBV7-9 and TRBJ1-1): DTGVSQNPRHKITKRGQNVTFRCDPISEHNRLYWYRQTLGQGPEFLTYFQNEAQLEKSRLLSDRFSAERPKGSFSTLEIQRTEQGDSAMYLCASSLSVTGQEAFFGQGTRLTVV.

V usage is TRBV5-6 and J usage is TRBJ1-2; 10 bases are a match to TRBD1. Trimming took 4 bases from V and 3 from J; bases not matched to a gene: 3. This CDR3 contains 14 residues. Germline CDR1 and CDR2: SGHDT and YYEEEE. The CDR3 nucleotides are TGTGCCAGCAGCGGCGGGACAGGGGACTATGGCTACACCTTC. Protein: CASSGGTGDYGYTF.

The V gene is TRBV7-8, the J gene TRBJ1-6; 9 nucleotides match TRBD1. The CDR3 contains 14 residues. V lost 5 bases to trimming and J lost 10 bases; unmatched junction nucleotides: 6. From germline, CDR1 is SGHVS and CDR2 FQNEAQ. This CDR3 is CASSGDRVGSPLHF. CDR3 bases: TGTGCCAGCAGCGGGGACAGGGTGGGATCACCCCTCCACTTT.

The chain recombines TRBV24-1 with TRBJ2-7; TRBD1 is a possible D gene (6 bases). V gave up 3 bases and J gave up 6 bases, with 20 bases separating them. Germline CDR1 KGHDR, CDR2 SFDVKD. This CDR3 comprises 16 residues. DNA for the CDR3: TGTGCCACCAGTGATCTTGCCCTTGGGGAAGGGGGCGAGCAGTACTTC. Translating it yields CATSDLALGEGGEQYF.

The chain uses TRBV2 and TRBJ1-5; D not certain. Deletions cut 5 bases from V and 4 bases from J, with 12 bases between. CDR1 SNHLY and CDR2 FYNNEI come from the germline V gene. This CDR3 comprises 14 residues. In DNA, the CDR3 is TGTGCCAGCAGTTCATCTCCGGGAAATCAGCCCCAGCATTTT. Its protein product is CASSSSPGNQPQHF.

This clone appeared a single time. This chain uses TRBV27 with TRBJ2-7, with 9 positions matching TRBD1. CDR1 is MNHEY, CDR2 SMNVEV, per germline (reference sequence). Germline trimming cut 4 bases from V and 5 bases from J; bases unmatched to any gene: 9. This CDR3 contains 15 residues. CDR3 amino acids: CASSSPTDRGNEQYF. CDR3 sequence (DNA): TGTGCCAGCAGTTCACCAACGGACAGGGGTAACGAGCAGTACTTC.

This clone was seen just once. This chain uses TRBV7-9 with TRBJ1-4, with D possibly TRBD1 on 5 matching bases. The V and J ends lost 2 bases and 0 bases respectively, with 10 bases between them. Germline lookup yields CDR1 SEHNR and CDR2 FQNEAQ (reference sequence). The CDR3 runs 16 residues. CDR3 nucleotide sequence: TGTGCCAGCAGCTTACGGGGGATTGCAACTAATGAAAAACTGTTTTTT. Protein product: CASSLRGIATNEKLFF.

The J gene is TRBJ2-3, the V gene TRBV27, with D perhaps TRBD1 (6 bases). The CDR3 contains 14 residues. The germline V and J ends were trimmed by 5 bases and 4 bases, with 13 bases remaining between them. Germline-derived CDR1 and CDR2 are MNHEY and SMNVEV (reference sequence). CDR3 protein: CASSTGSLADTQYF. The CDR3, as DNA: TGTGCCAGCAGTACAGGGAGTCTTGCAGATACGCAGTATTTT.

This chain uses TRBV27 with TRBJ2-7; 8 nucleotides align to TRBD1. The junction had 20 bases not matched to a gene; V was cut back by 3 bases and J by 4 bases. From germline, CDR1 is MNHEY and CDR2 SMNVEV (reference sequence). The CDR3 is 19 residues long. CDR3: CASSFSRDRRNREEYEQYF. The DNA of the CDR3 is TGTGCCAGCAGTTTCAGTCGGGACAGGCGAAACCGAGAGGAATACGAGCAGTACTTC.

The rearrangement joins TRBV7-3 to TRBJ2-3; TRBD2 matches 10 bases. The CDR3 sequence is 16 residues long. Per germline, CDR1 SGHTA and CDR2 FQGTGA. The V and J ends lost 5 bases and 5 bases, in that order; junction bases with no gene match: 10. CDR3 sequence: CASSENSGGLVDTQYF. For the CDR3, the DNA is TGTGCCAGCAGCGAAAATAGCGGGGGGTTGGTAGATACGCAGTATTTT.